These 18 T cell receptor beta chains originate from one sample sequenced in a study of cytomegalovirus exposure and HLA in healthy donors. Libraries were prepared by immunoSEQ multiplex PCR; TCRdb keeps only in-frame clonotypes and omits some of them. The data contain roughly 150,000 clones, approximately 89% of them seen just once; the ten biggest clones take up more than 3.5%. The sample consisted of PBMCs. These receptors were taken from a young man in good health and CMV-seropositive.

The V and J genes are TRBV27 and TRBJ1-1; tentative D call: TRBD1 (6 bases). Germline CDR1 is MNHEY and CDR2 is SMNVEV (reference sequence). CDR3 size: 12 residues. V was cut by 5 bases and J by 11 bases, with 15 bases left in between. CDR3 DNA sequence: TGTGCCAGCAGTACCCCAGGGGCGCCGGCTTTCTTT. Its protein product is CASSTPGAPAFF.

The rearrangement uses TRBV14 and TRBJ2-4; D possibly corresponds to TRBD2 (6 bases). The CDR3 is 16 amino acids. From germline, CDR1 is SGHDN and CDR2 FVKESK. The V end was cut by 4 bases, the J end by 0 bases, with 13 bases between. CDR3 in DNA: TGTGCCAGCAGCCGAGCTGGGACTCCAGCCAAAAACATTCAGTACTTC. Translating gives CASSRAGTPAKNIQYF.

This rearrangement joins TRBV5-6 to TRBJ2-7; D unresolved. Germline loops: CDR1 SGHDT, CDR2 YYEEEE. V lost 3 bases and J lost 2, with 12 bases in between. This CDR3 has 14 amino acids. The CDR3 DNA reads as TGTGCCAGCAGCTCGGAAGCAGCGCCCTACGAGCAGTACTTC. Its protein product is CASSSEAAPYEQYF.

V is TRBV5-1 and J is TRBJ2-7, with D possibly being TRBD2 (6 bases). Trimming stripped 1 base from V and 3 bases from J, with 14 bases between. This CDR3 region has 15 residues. Germline V CDR1 and CDR2: SGHRS, YFSETQ. The CDR3 nucleotides read TGCGCCAGCAGCTTGTGGGGCGGGATGAGCTACGAGCAGTACTTC. This encodes CASSLWGGMSYEQYF.

The rearrangement joins TRBV18 to TRBJ2-4, with no clear D. Germline-derived CDR1 and CDR2 are KGHSH and LQKENI. CDR3 length: 14 amino acids. Trimming removed 3 bases at V and 0 bases at J, with 6 bases between. The CDR3, as DNA: TGTGCCAGCTCACCTGACTTAGCCAAAAACATTCAGTACTTC. It translates to CASSPDLAKNIQYF.

The chain has TRBV11-1 and TRBJ1-3, with unresolved D. Germline-derived CDR1 and CDR2 are SGHAT and FQDESV (reference sequence). The CDR3 runs to 14 residues. V was shortened by 5 bases and J by 3 bases, with 11 bases between the two germline ends. The CDR3 protein is CASSTARIGNTIYF. The CDR3 DNA reads TGTGCCAGCAGCACTGCGAGGATTGGAAACACCATATATTTT.

The rearrangement joins TRBV18 to TRBJ1-1, with D tentatively TRBD1 (5 bases). The CDR3 totals 14 residues. The V end lost 4 bases, the J end lost 3 bases, and 12 bases lay between the germline ends. Germline V gene lookup returns CDR1 KGHSH and CDR2 LQKENI. Written as DNA, the CDR3 is TGTGCCAGCTCACTCAGGGACTACGACACTGAAGCTTTCTTT. Translation: CASSLRDYDTEAFF.

This chain uses TRBV7-2 with TRBJ2-5, with D unclear. The CDR3 contains 11 residues. Germline assignment: CDR1 SGHTA and CDR2 FQGNSA. V was trimmed by 0 bases and J by 8 bases, leaving 4 bases between them. The CDR3 nucleotides are TGTGCCAGCAGCTTAGCGTATACCCAGTACTTC. Translating it yields CASSLAYTQYF.

Comments on this clone: The junction and the germline gene differ at one end; a read error may be behind it. The chain has TRBV19 and TRBJ2-2, with D perhaps matching TRBD1 (6 bases). Germline V gene sequence: CDR1 LNHDA, CDR2 SQIVND (reference sequence). CDR3 length: 15 amino acids. Here the CDR3 DNA reads TGTGCCAGTAGTGTAGAGGACAGTTTCACCGGGGAGCTGTTTTTT. Protein product: CASSVEDSFTGELFF.

The chain carries TRBV4-1 and TRBJ1-1, with a possible D match to TRBD1 (6 bases). This CDR3 has 15 residues. V was pared by 0 bases and J by 0 bases, with 8 bases between. The germline gives CDR1 MGHRA, CDR2 YSYEKL. CDR3 DNA: TGCGCCAGCAGCCAAGATTGGACAGTGAACACTGAAGCTTTCTTT. This translates into CASSQDWTVNTEAFF.

This chain links TRBV30 with TRBJ2-3; no clear D. Germline values: CDR1 GTSNPN, CDR2 SVGIG (reference sequence). This CDR3 has 12 residues. With 4 bases removed from V and 4 bases from J, the gap between germline ends came to 9 bases. CDR3 bases: TGTGCCTGGATGCCAGGTTCAGATACGCAGTATTTT. Residues: CAWMPGSDTQYF. Based on the CDR3 plus reference TRBV30 and TRBJ2-3, the full variable domain is SQTIHQWPATLVQPVGSPLSLECTVEGTSNPNLYWYRQAAGRGLQLLFYSVGIGQISSEVPQNLSASRPQDRQFILSSKKLLLSDSGFYLCAWMPGSDTQYFGPGTRLTVL.

The rearrangement joins TRBV10-3 to TRBJ2-7, with TRBD1 identical over 8 bases. With 10 bases clipped from V and 6 bases from J, the junction kept 14 bases outside the gene matches. Germline loops: CDR1 ENHRY, CDR2 SYGVKD. The CDR3 consists of 14 residues. The CDR3 nucleotides are TGTGCCACAACAGGACAGGGTAGAACTAGCGAGCAGTACTTC. It yields the protein CATTGQGRTSEQYF.

The J gene is TRBJ2-7, the V gene TRBV18, with 7 bases lining up with TRBD2. CDR1 and CDR2 (germline): KGHSH, LQKENI. The CDR3 is 15 amino acids. J was trimmed by 3 bases and V by 0 bases; bases with no gene match: 5. The CDR3 is CASSPPRGEGYEQYF. In DNA, the CDR3 is TGTGCCAGCTCACCACCGAGAGGGGAGGGCTACGAGCAGTACTTC.

V is TRBV19 and J is TRBJ2-7, with TRBD1 matching over 8 bases. There are 15 residues in the CDR3. Looked up from germline, CDR1 is LNHDA and CDR2 is SQIVND (reference sequence). The V gene end was trimmed by 5 bases and the J gene end by 3 bases; junction bases not matched to a gene: 9. The CDR3 DNA follows: TGTGCCAGTAGTTCGGCAGGGGGCGGATACTACGAGCAGTACTTC. This gives the protein CASSSAGGGYYEQYF.

The rearrangement uses TRBV9 and TRBJ2-1; TRBD1 agrees at 10 bases. The length of the CDR3 is 16 residues. V shed 0 bases and J 7 bases; nucleotides not matched to a gene: 7. Germline V gives CDR1 SGDLS, CDR2 YYNGEE. The CDR3 spells CASSVEATGGENEQFF. Written as DNA, the CDR3 is TGTGCCAGCAGCGTAGAGGCGACAGGGGGCGAGAATGAGCAGTTCTTC. The full variable domain, rest sourced from reference TRBV9 and TRBJ2-1, is DSGVTQTPKHLITATGQRVTLRCSPRSGDLSVYWYQQSLDQGLQFLIQYYNGEERAKGNILERFSAQQFPDLHSELNLSSLELGDSALYFCASSVEATGGENEQFFGPGTRLTVL.

The rearrangement uses TRBV28 and TRBJ1-3, with D unresolved. Trimming pared 4 bases from V and 9 bases from J, leaving 19 bases between. The CDR3 is 15 amino acids. Germline loops: CDR1 MDHEN, CDR2 SYDVKM. CDR3 residues: CASSYPTSYSSTIYF. CDR3 bases: TGTGCCAGCAGTTACCCGACGTCCTACAGCAGCACCATATATTTT.

The chain combines TRBV28 with TRBJ2-7; D is perhaps TRBD1 (5 bases). CDR1 and CDR2 from the germline V gene are MDHEN and SYDVKM. V was clipped by 9 bases and J by 5 bases, with 14 bases between them. The length of the CDR3 is 12 residues. CDR3 nucleotide sequence: TGTGCCAGTTTTTCCAGGGCCCACGAGCAGTACTTC. Translation gives CASFSRAHEQYF.

The chain combines TRBV6-5 with TRBJ1-2; D is perhaps TRBD1 (5 bases). Trimming removed 0 bases at V and 3 bases at J, with 14 bases between. Germline CDR1 and CDR2: MNHEY and SVGAGI. The CDR3 runs to 16 residues. The CDR3 region is CASSYSPEGKYYGYTF. The CDR3 DNA follows: TGTGCCAGCAGTTACTCGCCGGAGGGGAAATACTATGGCTACACCTTC.